The entry below describes one T cell receptor (beta chain). The data originate from a study of blood T cell repertoires in COVID-19. Study at large: Both acute and convalescent COVID-19 samples were obtained from the United States, Italy and Spain. From T cells, B-cell-depleted T cells, or PBMCs came the material, which was cDNA or gDNA.

Germline-derived CDR1 and CDR2 are KGHSH and LQKENI. V was trimmed by 2 bases and J by 0 bases, leaving 16 bases between them. This CDR3 contains 17 residues. In the study's own analysis: Reference gene primers were amplified, and this amplification served to estimate nucleated cell counts. Sequencing was performed with immunoSEQ multiplex PCR; in TCRdb, only in-frame clones are kept and a portion is missing. Clone size and the V and J calls come from that table; the DNA yielded D and trimming. Here the sample spans tens of thousands of clones, around 90% being singletons. This sequence joins TRBV18 and TRBJ1-2; D is unclear. This sequence was found in a human donor in a cohort sampled during active COVID-19. Sequenced input: peripheral blood. For the CDR3, the DNA is TGTGCCAGCTCACCAACTGGCAGAGGATTAGCTAACTATGGCTACACCTTC. Amino acid sequence: CASSPTGRGLANYGYTF.